Listed here are 30 T cell receptor beta chains from one sample, sequenced in a study of tissue T cells after allogeneic stem cell transplantation. Clones were read by immunoSEQ multiplex PCR, and TCRdb kept only the in-frame ones, dropping some. The sample shows under 6,000 clones, about 48% of them seen only once. Time point described: mouse harvest day 7 after allogeneic transplant. Mouse grafts combined 10^7 T-cell-depleted bone marrow cells with 10^6 splenic CD5+ T cells. Sequenced: gut tissue. The receptors here all came from a female BALB/c mouse given C57BL/6 T cells with graft-versus-host disease after an allogeneic hematopoietic cell transplant.

Concerning this clone itself: Each gene name is a mouse one. The read terminates 1 residue ahead of where the CDR3 ends, so the germline J gene completes it. This chain connects TRBV16 to TRBJ2-7; D remains unclear. Germline CDR1 and CDR2: SGHSA and FRNQAP. CDR3 length: 14 residues. With 1 base removed from V and 1 base from J, the gap between germline ends came to 8 bases. The part of the CDR3 DNA that was read is TGTGCAAGCAGCTTAGTACAACTTTCCTATGAACAGTAC. Translating it yields CASSLVQLSYEQY. The whole CDR3 is CASSLVQLSYEQYF.

This clone has a handful of counts. Any gene name here is a mouse gene name. The read halts 1 residue ahead of the CDR3 end, with the missing end drawn from the germline J gene. This sequence joins TRBV13-2 and TRBJ2-5; D may be TRBD1 (5 bases). Germline CDR1 and CDR2: NNHNN and SYGAGS (reference sequence). The CDR3 is 14 amino acids. V was shortened by 1 base and J by 0 bases, with 6 bases between the two germline ends. The CDR3 reads CASGDRGNQDTQYF. CDR3 bases read: TGTGCCAGCGGTGATAGGGGTAACCAAGACACCCAGTAC.

Comment on this clone: Germline and genes: mouse. The sequenced part of the CDR3 DNA is TGTGCAAGCAGCTTAGATGGGGTTCAAAACACCTTGTAC. Its translation: CASSLDGVQNTLY. The entire CDR3 protein is CASSLDGVQNTLYF. The chain employs TRBV16 and TRBJ2-4, with D maybe TRBD2 (5 bases). The read comes to an end 1 residue before the CDR3 does, leaving the germline J gene to fill in the end. The CDR3 consists of 14 residues. The V end lost 0 bases, the J end lost 2 bases, and 6 bases lay between the germline ends. The germline CDR1 and CDR2 sequences are SGHSA and FRNQAP.

This clone was detected a few times. Genes and germline come from the mouse. From the germline J gene comes the end of the CDR3, since the read stops 1 residue before it. The V call is TRBV2, the J call TRBJ2-7, with TRBD1 matching over 7 bases. Germline CDR1 is LGHNA and CDR2 is YSYQKL. V was pared by 4 bases and J by 4 bases, with 1 base of the junction left unmatched. The CDR3 contains 12 residues. The DNA read from the CDR3 is TGTGCCAGCAGCCCACAGGGGTATGAACAGTAC. It is translated as CASSPQGYEQY. The full CDR3 is CASSPQGYEQYF.

On this clone itself: Gene names and germline refer to mouse. The observed sequence ends 1 residue before the CDR3 terminus, with the missing tail filled in from the germline J gene. This chain joins TRBV1 and TRBJ2-2, with 10 bases identical to TRBD1. Germline CDR1 is NSQYPW and CDR2 is LRSPGD (reference sequence). This CDR3 region has 17 residues. The junction had 5 bases not matched to a gene; V was cut back by 0 bases and J by 4 bases. CDR3 in amino acids: CTCSADGTGEGTGQLYF. Incomplete CDR3 DNA: TGCACCTGCAGTGCAGATGGGACAGGGGAGGGCACCGGGCAGCTCTAC.

This clone was counted only a few times. Gene names and germline match the mouse. The read finishes 1 residue shy of the CDR3 end, and the germline J gene is used to complete it. This chain links TRBV23 with TRBJ2-7; the tabulated D call, TRBD1, remains unverified against the DNA. CDR1 and CDR2 (germline): KGHTA, FQNQQP. This CDR3 has 14 residues. CDR3 amino acids: CSSSQKGVSYEQYF. Incomplete CDR3 DNA: TGCTCCAGCAGTCAAAAGGGGGTCTCCTATGAACAGTAC.

The table lists this clone with a few counts. Gene and germline names: mouse. The read ends 1 residue shy of where the CDR3 ends; the end is completed using the germline J gene. The chain uses TRBV26 and TRBJ2-2; D is possibly TRBD1 or TRBD2 (5 bases each). Germline lookup yields CDR1 KGHPV and CDR2 FQNQEV (reference sequence). This CDR3 spans 15 amino acids. Deletions cut 3 bases from V and 0 bases from J, with 8 bases between. CDR3 amino acids: CASSLGAANTGQLYF. The sequenced CDR3 bases are TGTGCCAGCAGTCTTGGGGCAGCAAACACCGGGCAGCTCTAC.

Notes on this clone: Genes here carry mouse names. Sequencing ends 1 residue short of the CDR3 end; the germline J gene provides the rest. This sequence joins TRBV31 and TRBJ2-4; no clear D. The CDR3 totals 13 residues. Deletions cut 0 bases from V and 0 bases from J, with 4 bases between. In germline, CDR1 is GKSSPN, CDR2 SITVG. Partial CDR3 DNA: TGTGCCTGGAGTCTTAGAAGTCAAAACACCTTGTAC. It specifies CAWSLRSQNTLY. The full-length CDR3 reads as CAWSLRSQNTLYF.

In regard to this clone: Any gene name here is a mouse gene name. The read is 1 residue too short to cover the CDR3 end, so that end is filled in from the germline J gene. The chain combines TRBV19 with TRBJ1-2, with 11 bases lining up with TRBD1. V lost 3 bases to trimming and J lost 4 bases; unmatched junction nucleotides: 2. Looked up from germline, CDR1 is FNHDT and CDR2 is SITEND (reference sequence). This CDR3 is built from 14 residues. The sequenced CDR3 bases are TGTGCCAGCAGTAAAGGGACAGGGGGCTCCGACTACACC. It translates to CASSKGTGGSDYT. The CDR3 in its entirety is CASSKGTGGSDYTF.

As for this clone: Gene names denote mouse genes. Sequencing ends 1 residue short of the CDR3 end; the germline J gene provides the rest. The V call is TRBV26, the J call TRBJ1-6, with 7 bases lining up with TRBD1. TRBJ1-6 is classed as an ORF, of uncertain function. CDR3 size: 13 residues. CDR1 KGHPV and CDR2 FQNQEV come from the germline V gene (reference sequence). After removal of 4 bases from V and 6 bases from J, the junction contained 0 bases not matched to a gene. Incomplete CDR3 DNA: TGTGCCAGCAGTCGGACAGGTAATTCGCCCCTCTAC. Protein: CASSRTGNSPLY. The CDR3 in its entirety is CASSRTGNSPLYF.

As to this clone: Gene names and germline refer to mouse. The CDR3 sequence: CASSPYSYAEQFF. CDR3 DNA (partial): TGTGCCAGCAGTCCCTACAGCTATGCTGAGCAGTTC. This chain joins TRBV26 and TRBJ2-1; D not certain. The read terminates 1 residue before the CDR3 end, so the remaining end is supplied by the germline J gene. Germline CDR1 KGHPV, CDR2 FQNQEV (reference sequence). This CDR3 is built from 13 residues. The V end lost 4 bases, the J end lost 3 bases, and 7 bases lay between the germline ends.

Note on this clone: Gene labels here are mouse ones. The read terminates 1 residue before the CDR3 end, so the remaining end is supplied by the germline J gene. This chain joins TRBV23 and TRBJ2-2; the table names TRBD1, a call not compared with the DNA. The CDR3 has 15 residues. CDR1 is KGHTA and CDR2 is FQNQQP in the germline V gene. The part of the CDR3 DNA that was read is TGCTCCAGCAGTCAAGCGACAGGGGGCACCGGGCAGCTCTAC. Its translation is CSSSQATGGTGQLY. The full CDR3 is CSSSQATGGTGQLYF.

This clone was seen a few times. Gene names follow the mouse nomenclature. The read gets to within 1 residue of the CDR3 end, and the germline J gene fills in the rest. The rearrangement uses TRBV14 and TRBJ2-5; 9 positions match TRBD2. The V segment lost 4 bases and the J segment 4 bases; nucleotides outside the gene matches: 1. The CDR3 is made up of 13 amino acids. Germline V gene data show CDR1 as SGHDT and CDR2 as FRDEAV. The sequenced CDR3 bases are TGTGCCAGCAGTCGACTGGGGGAAGACACCCAGTAC. This encodes CASSRLGEDTQY. The full-length CDR3 reads as CASSRLGEDTQYF.

As regards this clone: The genes and germline here are from mouse. The read comes to an end 1 residue before the CDR3 does, leaving the germline J gene to fill in the end. The chain has TRBV16 and TRBJ2-7, with 7 bases that match TRBD1. Germline-derived CDR1 and CDR2 are SGHSA and FRNQAP. The CDR3 covers 13 residues. V lost 3 bases, J lost 4 bases, and 3 bases stayed unmatched. The CDR3 loop reads CASSLDRLYEQYF. CDR3 DNA, as far as it was read: TGTGCAAGCAGCTTGGACAGGTTATATGAACAGTAC.

This clone was recorded once. Gene names are the mouse ones. Read coverage stops 1 residue before the CDR3 terminus; the germline J gene supplies the remainder. The chain has TRBV23 and TRBJ2-5; the table's D call, TRBD1, has no DNA check behind it. CDR3 length: 11 amino acids. The germline gives CDR1 KGHTA, CDR2 FQNQQP. The sequenced CDR3 bases are TGCTCCAGCAGTCTCAGGGACACCCAGTAC. Its protein is CSSSLRDTQY. The full CDR3 reads CSSSLRDTQYF. The full variable domain, with the rest looked up from reference TRBV23 and TRBJ2-5, is DAAVTQKPRYLIKMKGQEAEMKCIPEKGHTAVFWYQQKQSKELKFLIYFQNQQPLDQIDMVKERFSAVCPSSSLCSLGIRTCEAEDSALYLCSSSLRDTQYFGPGTRLLVL.

On this clone itself: The gene names given are mouse names. The missing CDR3 end, 1 residue past where the read stops, is filled in from the germline J gene. V and J are TRBV19 and TRBJ2-7; 12 nucleotides agree with TRBD1. J was trimmed by 4 bases and V by 5 bases; bases with no gene match: 4. The CDR3 is made up of 14 amino acids. Looked up from germline, CDR1 is FNHDT and CDR2 is SITEND (reference sequence). The CDR3 spells CASSPGQGAYEQYF. CDR3 DNA, as far as it was read: TGTGCCAGCAGCCCGGGACAGGGGGCTTATGAACAGTAC.

This clone has just a few counts. The listed genes are named as in mouse. From the germline J gene comes the end of the CDR3, since the read stops 1 residue before it. This chain connects TRBV13-3 to TRBJ1-5; D remains ambiguous. V gave up 10 bases and J gave up 2 bases, with 1 base separating them. There are 9 residues in the CDR3. Germline-derived CDR1 and CDR2 are NNHDY and SYVADS. The part of the CDR3 DNA that was read is TGTGCCGACAACCAGGCTCCGCTT. Residues: CADNQAPL. The CDR3 reads in full as CADNQAPLF. Combining the CDR3 with reference TRBV13-3 and TRBJ1-5 gives the whole variable domain EAAVTQSPRSKVAVTGGKVTLSCHQTNNHDYMYWYRQDTGHGLRLIHYSYVADSTEKGDIPDGYKASRPSQENFSLILELASLSQTAVYFCADNQAPLFGEGTRLSVL.

On this clone itself: Gene names follow the mouse nomenclature. The covered CDR3 bases are TGTGCCAGCAGTGATAGGGGGGGGGTGGGCCAACAGTAC. Protein sequence: CASSDRGGVGQQY. In full, the CDR3 reads CASSDRGGVGQQYF. The chain joins TRBV13-1 to TRBJ2-7; tentative D call: TRBD2 (7 bases). The read finishes 1 residue shy of the CDR3 end, and the germline J gene is used to complete it. V gave up 1 base and J gave up 8 bases, with 16 bases separating them. The CDR3 has 14 amino acids. Germline V lookup: CDR1 NSHNY, CDR2 SYGAGN.

This clone showed up just a few times. Gene names are the mouse ones. Sequencing ends 1 residue short of the CDR3 end; the germline J gene provides the rest. The chain is built from TRBV3 and TRBJ1-3, with a tentative D call TRBD1 (6 bases). CDR1 is SNHLY and CDR2 is FYNGKV in the germline V gene (reference sequence). V lost 6 bases, J lost 0 bases, and 12 bases lay in between. The CDR3 is 15 residues long. The sequenced part of the CDR3 DNA is TGTGCCAGCAGGATAGGGGGGTATTCTGGAAATACGCTCTAT. Its translation: CASRIGGYSGNTLY. The full CDR3 protein is CASRIGGYSGNTLYF.

To note about this clone: Mouse germline and gene names are used. The part of the CDR3 DNA that was read is TGTGCCAGCGAAGGGGGGGTCTATAATTCGCCCCTCTAC. Translating gives CASEGGVYNSPLY. In full, the CDR3 reads CASEGGVYNSPLYF. This chain links TRBV19 with TRBJ1-6, with D maybe TRBD1 (6 bases). The read ends 1 residue before the CDR3 terminus; that terminus is restored from the germline J gene. TRBJ1-6 is treated as an ORF (open reading frame) with a function not yet certain. CDR1 is FNHDT, CDR2 SITEND, per germline (reference sequence). The germline V and J ends were trimmed by 7 bases and 3 bases, with 11 bases remaining between them. The CDR3 covers 14 residues.

For this clone: All gene names here are mouse names. The DNA ends 1 residue before the CDR3 does, and the rest of the CDR3 is filled in from the germline J gene. The V call is TRBV26, the J call TRBJ1-1; possibly TRBD1 for D (5 bases). Trimming took 4 bases from V and 0 from J, leaving 9 bases between them. The CDR3 contains 14 residues. Germline-derived CDR1 and CDR2 are KGHPV and FQNQEV (reference sequence). The DNA read from the CDR3 is TGTGCCAGCAGTCGACAGCCTGCAAACACAGAAGTCTTC. It codes for CASSRQPANTEVF. The whole CDR3 protein reads CASSRQPANTEVFF.

On this clone itself: Mouse gene names and germline throughout. The read terminates 1 residue ahead of where the CDR3 ends, so the germline J gene completes it. The rearrangement links TRBV5 to TRBJ1-1, with 7 bases lining up with TRBD1. After removal of 4 bases from V and 4 bases from J, the junction contained 3 bases not matched to a gene. The CDR3 has 13 amino acids. Per germline, CDR1 LGHNA and CDR2 YNLKQL (reference sequence). The covered CDR3 bases are TGTGCCAGCAGCCGAGACAGGGCCACAGAAGTCTTC. This translates into CASSRDRATEVF. The full CDR3 protein is CASSRDRATEVFF.

A note on this clone: Genes and germline come from the mouse. The CDR3 end falls 1 residue outside the read, so it is completed with the germline J gene. J is TRBJ2-7 and V is TRBV3; 11 bases fit TRBD2. The J segment lost 3 bases and the V segment lost 3 bases, leaving 4 bases of the junction unmatched. Germline loops: CDR1 SNHLY, CDR2 FYNGKV (reference sequence). CDR3 length: 15 amino acids. The CDR3 here is CASSFPGLGVYEQYF. Partial CDR3 DNA: TGTGCCAGCAGCTTTCCGGGACTGGGGGTCTATGAACAGTAC. Full variable domain (missing parts from reference TRBV3 and TRBJ2-7): GPKVLQIPSHQIIDMGQMVTLNCDPVSNHLYFYWYKQILGQQMEFLVNFYNGKVMEKSKLFKDQFSVERPDGSYFTLKIQPTALEDSAVYFCASSFPGLGVYEQYFGPGTRLTVL.

Comments on this clone: The genes and germline here are from mouse. The CDR3 extends 1 residue past the end of the read, so its final part is completed from the germline J gene. The V gene is TRBV20, the J gene TRBJ2-7; 9 nucleotides line up with TRBD2. Germline CDR1 GFQATS, CDR2 STVNSAI. V dropped 0 bases and J dropped 6; count of bases not matched to a gene: 6. This CDR3 contains 14 residues. Incomplete CDR3 DNA: TGTGGTGCTAGGGATCTTGGGGGGGCGCTTGAACAGTAC. Residues: CGARDLGGALEQY. The full CDR3 is CGARDLGGALEQYF.

Details on this clone: The gene symbols are mouse symbols. The read gets to within 1 residue of the CDR3 end, and the germline J gene fills in the rest. The genes are TRBV13-2 and TRBJ1-3; no definite D call. The ends were cut back, 0 bases at V and 0 bases at J, with 4 bases in the middle. CDR1 and CDR2 (germline): NNHNN, SYGAGS (reference sequence). The CDR3 contains 14 residues. The covered CDR3 bases are TGTGCCAGCGGTGATGTAGATTCTGGAAATACGCTCTAT. Amino acids: CASGDVDSGNTLY. The whole CDR3 sequence is CASGDVDSGNTLYF.

A word on this clone: Mouse names are used for the genes. The read ends 1 residue shy of where the CDR3 ends; the end is completed using the germline J gene. The chain is built from TRBV16 and TRBJ1-1; D not resolved. The V end was cut by 4 bases, the J end by 2 bases, with 8 bases between. CDR1 is SGHSA, CDR2 FRNQAP, per germline. The CDR3 has 13 amino acids. The CDR3 reads CASSSDINTEVFF. The CDR3 DNA, read in part, is TGTGCAAGCAGCTCCGACATCAACACAGAAGTCTTC.

This clone is labeled medium-sized (0.01 to 0.1%). Germline and genes: mouse. The read ends 1 residue before the CDR3 terminus; that terminus is restored from the germline J gene. The V gene is TRBV3, the J gene TRBJ2-1; D gene uncertain. The germline V gene encodes CDR1 SNHLY and CDR2 FYNGKV (reference sequence). With 2 bases removed from V and 6 bases from J, the gap between germline ends came to 2 bases. This CDR3 is 11 amino acids long. CDR3 DNA (partial): TGTGCCAGCAGCTTATTTGCTGAGCAGTTC. This gives the protein CASSLFAEQF. The CDR3 in full is CASSLFAEQFF.

This clone has a handful of counts. The gene symbols are mouse symbols. The read stops 1 residue short of the end of the CDR3; the missing end is completed from the germline J gene. The chain couples TRBV26 to TRBJ1-2; the match to TRBD1 covers 8 bases. Germline V gives CDR1 KGHPV, CDR2 FQNQEV (reference sequence). This CDR3 spans 13 amino acids. V lost 4 bases, J lost 4 bases, and 2 bases stayed unmatched. The part of the CDR3 DNA that was read is TGTGCCAGCAGTCCGACAGGGGTCTCCGACTACACC. This gives the protein CASSPTGVSDYT. The whole CDR3 sequence is CASSPTGVSDYTF.

This clone was found a few times. The gene names given are mouse names. The read gets to within 1 residue of the CDR3 end, and the germline J gene fills in the rest. V is TRBV15 and J is TRBJ2-7; D unresolved. Germline V gene lookup returns CDR1 SGHND and CDR2 FRSKSL. The CDR3 consists of 13 residues. Deletions cut 4 bases from V and 0 bases from J, with 7 bases between. Incomplete CDR3 DNA: TGTGCCAGCAGTTCAATGAGCTCCTATGAACAGTAC. This gives the protein CASSSMSSYEQY. The CDR3 reads in full as CASSSMSSYEQYF. The full variable domain, completed using reference TRBV15 and TRBJ2-7, is DAGVTQTPRHEVAEKGQTIILKCEPVSGHNDLFWYRQTKIQGLELLSYFRSKSLMEDGGAFKDRFKAEMLNSSFSTLKIQPTEPKDSAVYLCASSSMSSYEQYFGPGTRLTVL.

Note on this clone: The listed genes are named as in mouse. The DNA ends 1 residue before the CDR3 does, and the rest of the CDR3 is filled in from the germline J gene. The V call is TRBV26, the J call TRBJ1-1; 8 positions match TRBD1. Trimming took 2 bases from V and 1 from J; bases not matched to a gene: 3. The germline V gene encodes CDR1 KGHPV and CDR2 FQNQEV (reference sequence). This CDR3 contains 15 residues. Incomplete CDR3 DNA: TGTGCCAGCAGTCTGACCGGGACAGGGAACACAGAAGTCTTC. Translation: CASSLTGTGNTEVF. The whole CDR3 is CASSLTGTGNTEVFF.